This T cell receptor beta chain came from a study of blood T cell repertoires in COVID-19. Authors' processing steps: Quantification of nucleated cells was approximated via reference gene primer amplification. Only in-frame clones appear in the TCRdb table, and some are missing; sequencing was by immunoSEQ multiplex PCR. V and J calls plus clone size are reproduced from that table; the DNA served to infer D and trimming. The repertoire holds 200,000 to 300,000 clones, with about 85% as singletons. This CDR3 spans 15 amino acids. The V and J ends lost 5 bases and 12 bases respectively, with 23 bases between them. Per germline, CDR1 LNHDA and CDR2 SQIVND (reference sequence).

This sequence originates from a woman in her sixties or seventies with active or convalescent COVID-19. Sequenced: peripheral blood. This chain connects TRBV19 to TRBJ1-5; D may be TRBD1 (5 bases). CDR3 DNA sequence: TGTGCCAGTAGTTCCCCAGGGCTATACTACCCCAGCCAGCATTTT. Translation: CASSSPGLYYPSQHF.